Below, 22 T cell receptor beta chains from the same sample are listed, as sequenced in a study of brain T cells in children with intractable seizures. Assay used: immunoSEQ multiplex PCR; TCRdb lists only in-frame clones, some missing. The table includes about 41,000 clones, 80% to 95% detected once. Sequenced here: peripheral blood, sampled at surgery. Receptors were obtained from a girl aged 2 to 10 with tuberous sclerosis and intractable seizures.

The chain recombines TRBV6-2 or TRBV6-3 with TRBJ2-1; no firm D call. The CDR3 has 12 residues. V was shortened by 6 bases and J by 4 bases, with 7 bases between the two germline ends. Germline CDR1 reads MNHEY; CDR2 reads SVGEGT. The CDR3 loop is CASSREYNEQFF. For the CDR3, the DNA is TGTGCCAGCAGCCGCGAATACAATGAGCAGTTCTTC.

V usage is TRBV3-1 (or the pseudogene TRBV3-2) and J usage is TRBJ2-2, with TRBD1 matching over 9 bases. CDR1 and CDR2 (germline): LGHDT, YNNKEL (reference sequence). Trimming removed 7 bases from V and 4 bases from J; junction bases left unmatched: 7. The CDR3 runs 15 residues. CDR3 loop: CASTRDRVTTGELFF. CDR3 nucleotide sequence: TGTGCCAGCACCCGGGACAGGGTGACCACCGGGGAGCTGTTTTTT.

The chain combines TRBV7-9 with TRBJ2-1; no reliable D call. Germline CDR1 is SEHNR and CDR2 is FQNEAQ (reference sequence). Trimming removed 3 bases from V and 8 bases from J, with 8 bases in between. The CDR3 extends over 12 amino acids. CDR3 amino acids: CASSFVLDEQFF. In DNA form, the CDR3 reads TGTGCCAGCAGCTTCGTTTTAGATGAGCAGTTCTTC.

The CDR3 here is CASSQEVRNTEAFF. In nucleotides, the CDR3 is TGTGCCAGCAGCCAGGAGGTCCGAAACACTGAAGCTTTCTTT. V is TRBV7-9 and J is TRBJ1-1; D remains ambiguous. The CDR3 length is 14 residues. Trimming shortened V by 5 bases and J by 2 bases, and 12 bases separated the two germline ends. Germline CDR1 SEHNR, CDR2 FQNEAQ (reference sequence).

CDR3 protein: CASGGGVRTDTQYF. The DNA of the CDR3 is TGTGCCAGTGGGGGGGGCGTTAGGACAGATACGCAGTATTTT. The rearrangement links TRBV19 to TRBJ2-3, with D possibly being TRBD2 (7 bases). This CDR3 region has 14 residues. CDR1 is LNHDA, CDR2 SQIVND, per germline (reference sequence). Trimming removed 8 bases at V and 3 bases at J, with 15 bases between.

This clone is a singleton in its sample. V gene TRBV5-1 combines with J gene TRBJ2-3; D might be TRBD1 or TRBD2, each matching 6 bases. Germline V gene sequence: CDR1 SGHRS, CDR2 YFSETQ. This CDR3 is built from 16 residues. Trimming stripped 0 bases from V and 1 base from J, with 12 bases between. CDR3 loop: CASSLVGGSGTDTQYF. The CDR3 nucleotides are TGCGCCAGCAGCTTGGTGGGGGGCTCGGGCACAGATACGCAGTATTTT.

The chain employs TRBV6-5 and TRBJ1-4; D call uncertain. This CDR3 has 13 residues. Trimming shortened V by 3 bases and J by 4 bases, and 6 bases separated the two germline ends. Germline CDR1 MNHEY, CDR2 SVGAGI. CDR3 nucleotides: TGTGCCAGCAGTTATAGCTTTAATGAAAAACTGTTTTTT. This translates into CASSYSFNEKLFF.

The V and J genes are TRBV19 and TRBJ1-1; TRBD1 agrees at 10 bases. The junction had 10 bases not matched to a gene; V was cut back by 5 bases and J by 10 bases. The CDR3 loop spans 14 amino acids. Germline values: CDR1 LNHDA, CDR2 SQIVND (reference sequence). The CDR3 nucleotides are TGTGCCAGTAGTCCGGGACAGGGGAAACGGGGAGCTTTCTTT. Encoded protein: CASSPGQGKRGAFF.

The rearrangement joins TRBV3-1 (or the pseudogene TRBV3-2) to TRBJ2-5, with 14 bases aligning to TRBD2. Unmatched junction bases numbered 6, after V lost 7 bases and J lost 2 bases. Germline loops: CDR1 LGHDT, CDR2 YNNKEL (reference sequence). The CDR3 spans 16 residues. CDR3 DNA: TGTGCCAGCACCTGGACTAGCGGGGGGCTACAAGAGACCCAGTACTTC. Its protein is CASTWTSGGLQETQYF.

This clone occurred once. An end of the junction differs from the germline gene, which may be a read error. The rearrangement links TRBV7-9 to TRBJ1-2; D uncertain. Germline assignment: CDR1 SEHNR and CDR2 FQNEAQ (reference sequence). The CDR3 has 13 residues. Here the CDR3 DNA reads TGTGCCAGCAGCTTAGCATTATGGGCAGAAAGAGACTTC. This translates into CASSLALWAERDF.

In DNA, the CDR3 is TGTGCCAGCAGCTTAGGGGGCACAGGGGGCACAGATACGCAGTATTTT. Its protein is CASSLGGTGGTDTQYF. The genes are TRBV7-9 and TRBJ2-3, with 7 bases identical to TRBD1. V trimming: 1 base; J trimming: 1 base; junction bases outside the gene matches: 5. This CDR3 region has 16 residues. Germline V CDR1 and CDR2: SEHNR, FQNEAQ (reference sequence). The full variable domain, its missing parts supplied by reference TRBV7-9 and TRBJ2-3, is DTGVSQNPRHKITKRGQNVTFRCDPISEHNRLYWYRQTLGQGPEFLTYFQNEAQLEKSRLLSDRFSAERPKGSFSTLEIQRTEQGDSAMYLCASSLGGTGGTDTQYFGPGTRLTVL.

The chain is built from TRBV5-1 and TRBJ1-1, with D maybe TRBD1 (5 bases). The CDR3 consists of 13 residues. The V and J ends lost 4 bases and 4 bases respectively, with 11 bases between them. Germline values: CDR1 SGHRS, CDR2 YFSETQ. CDR3 in amino acids: CASSPMGGTEAFF. The CDR3 bases are TGCGCCAGCAGCCCTATGGGGGGCACTGAAGCTTTCTTT.

The chain joins TRBV7-9 to TRBJ1-6; D may be TRBD1 (6 bases). V lost 2 bases and J 6 bases, leaving 11 bases between the germline ends. Germline lookup yields CDR1 SEHNR and CDR2 FQNEAQ (reference sequence). This CDR3 contains 15 residues. CDR3 sequence reads: CASSLKGGLNSPLHF. DNA of the CDR3: TGTGCCAGCAGCTTAAAAGGGGGACTTAATTCACCCCTCCACTTT.

The chain uses TRBV30 and TRBJ2-7, with D possibly being TRBD2 (5 bases). The CDR3 is 14 residues long. Germline CDR1 is GTSNPN and CDR2 is SVGIG (reference sequence). V lost 0 bases, J lost 0 bases, and 9 bases lay in between. CDR3 nucleotide sequence: TGTGCCTGGAGTGTGAACGGGGTCTCCTACGAGCAGTACTTC. This encodes CAWSVNGVSYEQYF.

This chain connects TRBV11-3 to TRBJ2-1, with 7 nucleotides matching TRBD1. The germline V gene has CDR1 SGHNT and CDR2 YENEEA. The length of the CDR3 is 15 residues. The V and J ends lost 2 bases and 6 bases, in that order; junction bases with no gene match: 7. The CDR3 sequence is CASSLRDSSPNEQFF. DNA for the CDR3: TGTGCCAGCAGCTTACGGGACAGCTCCCCCAATGAGCAGTTCTTC.

The chain recombines TRBV29-1 with TRBJ2-3, with 7 bases that match TRBD1. Germline CDR1 and CDR2: SQVTM and ANQGSEA. The V segment lost 7 bases and the J segment 2 bases; nucleotides outside the gene matches: 12. This CDR3 is 15 amino acids long. The chain's CDR3 is CSGTRTGSLTDTQYF. The CDR3 DNA reads TGCAGCGGGACCCGGACAGGTTCGCTCACAGATACGCAGTATTTT.

CDR3 nucleotides: TGTGCCAGCAGCCTCAGGGGAATGAACACTGAAGCTTTCTTT. It translates to CASSLRGMNTEAFF. This chain connects TRBV5-8 to TRBJ1-1; perhaps TRBD1 as D (6 bases). Trimming pared 4 bases from V and 0 bases from J, leaving 10 bases between. Germline CDR1 reads SGHTS; CDR2 reads YDEGEE. The CDR3 loop spans 14 amino acids.

The J gene is TRBJ2-1, the V gene TRBV9; TRBD2 matches 13 bases. This CDR3 is 19 amino acids long. V gave up 0 bases and J gave up 0 bases; unmatched junction bases: 6. Germline V gene lookup returns CDR1 SGDLS and CDR2 YYNGEE. In DNA, the CDR3 is TGTGCCAGCAGCGTAGGGACTAGCGGGGGCCGTGGCTCCTACAATGAGCAGTTCTTC. Translated: CASSVGTSGGRGSYNEQFF.

The chain combines TRBV5-1 with TRBJ2-7; TRBD2 matches 8 bases. Germline V lookup: CDR1 SGHRS, CDR2 YFSETQ. J was trimmed by 3 bases and V by 4 bases; bases with no gene match: 9. The CDR3 is made up of 15 amino acids. In DNA form, the CDR3 reads TGCGCCAGCAGCGCCTCGGGGGGGCCCTACTACGAGCAGTACTTC. Amino acids: CASSASGGPYYEQYF.

This chain uses TRBV5-1 with TRBJ2-1; maybe TRBD2 (6 bases). The CDR3 runs to 16 residues. V lost 4 bases and J lost 6, with 20 bases in between. Germline assignment: CDR1 SGHRS and CDR2 YFSETQ. The CDR3 here is CASSPGPGGYTNEQFF. CDR3 bases: TGCGCCAGCAGCCCAGGTCCCGGGGGATATACCAATGAGCAGTTCTTC.

This chain uses TRBV5-1 with TRBJ1-4; D gene ambiguous. CDR1 is SGHRS, CDR2 YFSETQ, per germline. V was clipped by 4 bases and J by 8 bases, with 18 bases between them. The CDR3 sequence is 15 residues long. Here the CDR3 reads CASSPDPSASEKLFF. In nucleotides, the CDR3 is TGCGCCAGCAGCCCTGATCCGAGCGCAAGCGAAAAACTGTTTTTT.

The V and J genes are TRBV18 and TRBJ2-7; D assignment may be TRBD1 or TRBD2 (5 bases each). The V gene's germline CDR1 is KGHSH and CDR2 LQKENI. The V gene lost 6 bases and the J gene lost 2 bases, with 17 bases spanning the gap. The CDR3 runs 15 residues. DNA of the CDR3: TGTGCCAGCTCTCCCTCGGGACGGTCGACCTACGAGCAGTACTTC. It yields the protein CASSPSGRSTYEQYF.